This T cell receptor beta chain derives from a study of human T cells and chemical hapten exposure. TCRdb recomputed calls from the RACE reads with MiXCR, one row per CDR3 protein. The repertoire holds 35,000 to 50,000 distinct CDR3 sequences, with approximately 10% as singletons. This clonotype has at least ten counts. Its antigen is as yet unknown. Study outcomes and limitations: TCRs whose frequency exceeded 1 in 1000 remained the same following DPC sensitization.

Regarding time point: patch test 2, 6 weeks after DPC sensitization. Treatment meaning: therapeutic diphenylcyclopropenone sensitization with weekly scalp DPC. Someone pulled total RNA out of unfractionated whole blood. The germline V and J ends were trimmed by 7 bases and 2 bases, with 15 bases remaining between them. This CDR3 is built from 15 residues. This chain links TRBV12-3 or TRBV12-4 with TRBJ1-5; the D gene is possibly TRBD1 (5 bases). This sample comprised whole blood, obtained in connection with sensitization to the hapten diphenylcyclopropenone (DPC). This sequence was found in a woman aged 25 to 39 with alopecia areata. Some clones in this sample may be carry-over from other donors' samples. The CDR3 DNA follows: TGTGCCAGCACTCATAGGGGAATCGGCAATCAGCCCCAGCATTTT. It translates to CASTHRGIGNQPQHF.